Below are 5 T cell receptor beta chains sequenced from a single sample in a study of T cells after posttransplantation cyclophosphamide (dated by TCRdb to the mid-2010s). Libraries came from the immunoSEQ multiplex PCR assay. This is the immuneACCESS table as TCRdb keeps it, with only in-frame sequences that have V and J called. A part of the clones is gone; compared with another copy, unresolved V genes explain less than half, and the rest is unexplained. In this sample the table shows 25,000 to 35,000 clones, and no singletons are among them. The ten biggest clones cover around 2.5% of the sample. The sequencing input was PBMCs. The receptors stem from a woman in her sixties in good health, CMV-negative, and a related stem cell transplant donor.

Ten or more counts support this clone. The V gene is TRBV10-2, the J gene TRBJ1-5, with 8 bases aligning to TRBD1. The CDR3 has 16 residues. In germline, CDR1 is WSHSY, CDR2 SAAADI. Trimming at V came to 0 bases and at J to 3 bases, leaving 4 bases not matched to a gene. The CDR3 DNA reads TGCGCCAGCAGTGAGTCGACGACAGGGGACAATCAGCCCCAGCATTTT. Translating it yields CASSESTTGDNQPQHF.

The sample holds many counts of this clone. This rearrangement joins TRBV27 to TRBJ2-2, with TRBD1 identical over 7 bases. The CDR3 runs to 15 residues. J gave up 4 bases and V 3 bases, and 5 bases lay outside the gene matches. CDR1 is MNHEY, CDR2 SMNVEV, per germline (reference sequence). CDR3 region: CASSFQGGGTGELFF. Here the CDR3 DNA reads TGTGCCAGCAGTTTTCAAGGGGGCGGCACCGGGGAGCTGTTTTTT.

There are a few counts of this clone. The rearrangement uses TRBV6-2 or TRBV6-3 and TRBJ1-1, with D unresolved. CDR3 length: 15 residues. The V end was cut by 6 bases, the J end by 1 base, with 15 bases between. The germline gives CDR1 MNHEY, CDR2 SVGEGT. CDR3 loop: CASRDAGLPNTEAFF. Here the CDR3 DNA reads TGTGCCAGCAGAGATGCGGGCCTCCCGAACACTGAAGCTTTCTTT.

This clone has a count of ten or more. The gene calls are TRBV7-2 and TRBJ1-1; possible D gene TRBD1, 5 bases. Trimming cost V 6 bases and J 1 base, with 9 bases left between them. The CDR3 contains 13 residues. Germline assignment: CDR1 SGHTA and CDR2 FQGNSA. The CDR3 loop is CASSYDRNTEAFF. DNA for the CDR3: TGTGCCAGCAGTTATGACAGGAACACTGAAGCTTTCTTT.

This clone was observed many times. The junction differs from germline at one of its ends, possibly a read error. The chain uses TRBV4-1 and TRBJ2-1; 7 bases map to TRBD2. Germline V CDR1 and CDR2: MGHRA, YSYEKL. The CDR3 spans 16 residues. CDR3 sequence reads: CTSSQRRGSSYNEQFF. The CDR3 coding sequence is TGCACCAGCAGCCAACGCCGCGGGAGCTCCTACAATGAGCAGTTCTTC.